A single sample is the source of the 10 T cell receptor beta chains below, sequenced in a study of CXCR3-negative and CXCR3-positive naive CD8 T cells. UMI-labeled TRB cDNA libraries were prepared by 5' RACE. TCRdb re-called the 5' RACE reads; one entry per CDR3 protein, DNA not given. This sample's table has around 90,000 distinct CDR3 sequences. Sequencing used naive CXCR3- CD8+ T cells from blood. Described subset: CD45RO-CCR7+CD27+CD95- naive CD8+ T cells lacking CXCR3 (TNR3-). These receptors came from a human donor in good health. Some clones in this sample may be carry-over from other donors' samples.

This sequence joins TRBV4-1 and TRBJ1-2; absent DNA, TCRdb's TRBD1 call cannot be checked. Germline CDR1 is MGHRA and CDR2 is YSYEKL. There are 16 residues in the CDR3. The CDR3 loop is CASSQDRQTLNYGYTF.

The genes are TRBV6-2 or TRBV6-3 and TRBJ2-7. The CDR3 is 12 residues long. CDR1 is MNHEY and CDR2 is SVGEGT in the germline V gene. CDR3 sequence reads: CASSPATYEQYF.

CDR3 region: CASSYNFGQGEVEAFF. The rearrangement joins TRBV6-1 to TRBJ1-1; the D call of TRBD1 rests on TCRdb alone, since no DNA is present to check it. The CDR3 has 16 residues. CDR1 is MNHNS and CDR2 is SASEGT in the germline V gene.

The chain joins TRBV7-2 to TRBJ2-1; the TRBD1 assignment by TCRdb is unverifiable without DNA. This CDR3 comprises 15 residues. The V gene's germline CDR1 is SGHTA and CDR2 FQGNSA. The CDR3 reads CASSLQGGAYNEQFF.

The rearrangement joins TRBV29-1 to TRBJ2-7; without DNA, the TCRdb call of TRBD1 cannot be checked. This CDR3 spans 13 amino acids. CDR1 and CDR2 (germline): SQVTM, ANQGSEA. The CDR3 spells CSVDGQGGYEQYF.

V usage is TRBV11-3 and J usage is TRBJ2-5; TCRdb gives TRBD2 as the D gene, but with no DNA this cannot be confirmed. Looked up from germline, CDR1 is SGHNT and CDR2 is YENEEA. The CDR3 covers 15 residues. The chain's CDR3 is CASSLGASGQETQYF.

V and J are TRBV28 and TRBJ1-1; TCRdb outputs TRBD1, but without DNA this stays unchecked. The CDR3 covers 13 residues. CDR1 and CDR2 (germline): MDHEN, SYDVKM. The CDR3 is CASHPRENTEAFF.

The chain links TRBV29-1 to TRBJ1-1. The CDR3 is 13 residues long. Germline assignment: CDR1 SQVTM and CDR2 ANQGSEA. This chain's CDR3 is CSVVLGSGTEAFF.

The chain's CDR3 is CASSQQGRATDTQYF. The chain uses TRBV4-3 and TRBJ2-3; the D call from TCRdb, TRBD1, cannot be confirmed without DNA. The germline V gene has CDR1 LGHNA and CDR2 YSLEER. The CDR3 is 15 amino acids.

The gene calls are TRBV6-5 and TRBJ1-2. Germline-derived CDR1 and CDR2 are MNHEY and SVGAGI. The CDR3 runs 13 residues. CDR3 protein: CASGPQAWNGYTF.